The 12 T cell receptor beta chains in this list originate from one sample, sequenced in a study of blood T cell repertoires in COVID-19. TCRdb keeps only in-frame clones here, not all; method: immunoSEQ multiplex PCR. The table lists about 140,000 clones, about 80% of them singletons. Input material: peripheral blood. Every receptor here comes from a man aged 70 or older who had recovered from COVID-19.

The chain couples TRBV7-6 to TRBJ2-7, with 10 bases that match TRBD2. CDR1 is SGHVS, CDR2 FNYEAQ, per germline. CDR3 length: 14 residues. With V trimmed by 3 bases and J by 3 bases, 2 bases remained unmatched. In DNA form, the CDR3 reads TGTGCCAGCAGCTTTATAGCGGGAGGCTACGAGCAGTACTTC. It translates to CASSFIAGGYEQYF.

The DNA of the CDR3 is TGTGCCAGCAGCTCCCCGACTAGCGGGAGTTACGAGCAGTACTTC. Translated: CASSSPTSGSYEQYF. The chain recombines TRBV5-6 with TRBJ2-7, with 12 bases lining up with TRBD2. Unmatched junction bases numbered 5, after V lost 3 bases and J lost 4 bases. The CDR3 consists of 15 residues. CDR1 is SGHDT, CDR2 YYEEEE, per germline.

The rearrangement joins TRBV9 to TRBJ1-4, with 11 nucleotides matching TRBD1. The CDR3 sequence is 15 residues long. Germline V gives CDR1 SGDLS, CDR2 YYNGEE. Trimming cost V 7 bases and J 3 bases; bases outside gene matches: 5. The CDR3: CASCRTGGSNEKLFF. In nucleotides, the CDR3 is TGTGCCAGCTGCCGGACAGGGGGCTCTAATGAAAAACTGTTTTTT. Full variable domain (missing parts from reference TRBV9 and TRBJ1-4): DSGVTQTPKHLITATGQRVTLRCSPRSGDLSVYWYQQSLDQGLQFLIQYYNGEERAKGNILERFSAQQFPDLHSELNLSSLELGDSALYFCASCRTGGSNEKLFFGSGTQLSVL.

As regards this clone: The same CDR3 is also encoded by other DNA sequences in this sample. CDR3 region: CASSESGSTDTQYF. In nucleotides, the CDR3 is TGCGCCAGCAGTGAGTCGGGCAGCACAGATACGCAGTATTTT. J is TRBJ2-3 and V is TRBV10-1; D not certain. CDR1 is WNHNN, CDR2 SYGVQD, per germline (reference sequence). Trimming pared 0 bases from V and 0 bases from J, leaving 4 bases between. This CDR3 has 14 residues.

This clone was counted once. The J gene is TRBJ2-7, the V gene TRBV19; 7 bases fit TRBD2. Germline trimming cut 5 bases from V and 4 bases from J; bases unmatched to any gene: 14. CDR3 length: 16 residues. Germline-derived CDR1 and CDR2 are LNHDA and SQIVND (reference sequence). The CDR3 DNA is TGTGCCAGTAGTTTTGCTAGCGGAGGGTCCTGGTACGAGCAGTACTTC. Its protein is CASSFASGGSWYEQYF.

The chain employs TRBV14 and TRBJ2-3; 7 bases fit TRBD1. Trimming took 4 bases from V and 3 from J; bases not matched to a gene: 13. Germline V gene data show CDR1 as SGHDN and CDR2 as FVKESK. This CDR3 has 17 amino acids. CDR3 DNA sequence: TGTGCCAGCAGCCCAACCACCTCGACAGGGTGGACAGATACGCAGTATTTT. Amino acid sequence: CASSPTTSTGWTDTQYF.

CDR3 residues: CASSLQGAVQPQHF. CDR3 in DNA: TGTGCCAGCAGTCTACAGGGGGCTGTTCAGCCCCAGCATTTT. The V call is TRBV27, the J call TRBJ1-5, with 9 nucleotides matching TRBD1. CDR1 MNHEY and CDR2 SMNVEV come from the germline V gene (reference sequence). This CDR3 comprises 14 residues. Trimming at V came to 5 bases and at J to 6 bases, leaving 5 bases not matched to a gene.

This rearrangement joins TRBV11-2 to TRBJ2-7, with D unclear. The germline V and J ends were trimmed by 7 bases and 1 base, with 11 bases remaining between them. This CDR3 comprises 13 residues. Germline V gene data show CDR1 as SGHAT and CDR2 as FQNNGV. As DNA, the CDR3 is TGTGCCAGCACCGAAACTCTATCCTACGAGCAGTACTTC. This encodes CASTETLSYEQYF.

CDR3 amino acids: CASSLGQGGTDTQYF. The CDR3 DNA reads as TGCGCCAGCAGCCTGGGACAGGGAGGCACAGATACGCAGTATTTT. This chain connects TRBV5-1 to TRBJ2-3, with 9 bases identical to TRBD1. Per the germline V gene, CDR1 is SGHRS and CDR2 is YFSETQ. Germline trimming cut 4 bases from V and 1 base from J; bases unmatched to any gene: 4. The CDR3 extends over 15 amino acids.

The CDR3 protein is CASSVGTKNEQFF. CDR3 nucleotide sequence: TGCGCCAGCAGCGTTGGGACTAAGAATGAGCAGTTCTTC. V is TRBV5-1 and J is TRBJ2-1; 7 bases fit TRBD2. Germline V gives CDR1 SGHRS, CDR2 YFSETQ. Trimming at V came to 4 bases and at J to 7 bases, leaving 5 bases not matched to a gene. The CDR3 totals 13 residues. Drawing the rest from reference TRBV5-1 and TRBJ2-1, the complete variable domain is KAGVTQTPRYLIKTRGQQVTLSCSPISGHRSVSWYQQTPGQGLQFLFEYFSETQRNKGNFPGRFSGRQFSNSRSEMNVSTLELGDSALYLCASSVGTKNEQFFGPGTRLTVL.

The V call is TRBV30, the J call TRBJ2-2; TRBD2 matches at 11 bases. V lost 1 base, J lost 3 bases, and 7 bases stayed unmatched. Germline V gene data show CDR1 as GTSNPN and CDR2 as SVGIG (reference sequence). This CDR3 region has 17 residues. The CDR3 nucleotides read TGTGCCTGGAGTGCACTAGCGGGAGTCTCTTACACCGGGGAGCTGTTTTTT. It codes for CAWSALAGVSYTGELFF.

The V call is TRBV6-5, the J call TRBJ1-2; D is undetermined. This CDR3 region has 13 residues. CDR1 is MNHEY, CDR2 SVGAGI, per germline. Trimming left V 5 bases short and J 4 bases short, with 11 bases between. In nucleotides, the CDR3 is TGTGCCAGCAGTCTAGGACTGAGCTATGGCTACACCTTC. Translated: CASSLGLSYGYTF.